This TCR beta chain is drawn from a study of OX40 agonist ivuxolimab in advanced cancers. Assay: immunoSEQ multiplex PCR; the TCRdb copy retains only in-frame clones and omits some. The repertoire has 75,000 to 100,000 clones, approximately 89% of them found once; the top ten carry about 0.73%. The V and J ends lost 5 bases and 2 bases respectively, with 22 bases between them. The CDR3 runs to 18 residues. Germline V gene lookup returns CDR1 SGHAT and CDR2 FQNNGV. The TCR was taken from an adult with an advanced solid tumor such as melanoma, head and neck, liver or kidney cancer. The specimen was CD4+ or CD8+ T cells sorted from blood, collected in a trial of the OX40 agonist ivuxolimab. The genes are TRBV11-2 and TRBJ2-1, with D possibly matching TRBD2 (6 bases). This chain's CDR3 is CASSLRPGVATPYNEQFF. The CDR3 DNA reads as TGTGCCAGCAGCCTCCGCCCGGGGGTAGCGACACCCTACAATGAGCAGTTCTTC.